The T cell receptor beta chain under discussion was sequenced for a study of graft-versus-host responses after intestinal transplantation. Whole-study context: Recipients had transplants, and these were multivisceral, liver-intestinal, or isolated intestinal. All recipients got anti-thymocyte globulin induction, then tacrolimus and steroids for 2 to 4 years. Study observations and caveats: Detected in recipient marrow were GvH clones, some of which were first observed in ileum or blood. Graft-versus-host to host-versus-graft clonal ratios in allografts were high in patients with graft-donor T cell macrochimerism.

Worth noting for this clone: What it binds is unknown. This specimen includes other DNA sequences encoding the same CDR3.

Repertoires were generated with immunoSEQ multiplex PCR, while TCRdb's copy carries only in-frame clones and drops some. This sample yields approximately 37,000 clones, of which over 90% are seen a single time; 3.6% belongs to the top ten. The length of the CDR3 is 14 residues. CDR1 is MNHEY, CDR2 SVGAGI, per germline. Deletions cut 8 bases from V and 0 bases from J, with 12 bases between. The clonotype was recovered from a human patient who received an intestinal transplant, so some T cells may come from the graft donor. The material was PBMCs, obtained almost 750 days after intestinal transplantation. V gene TRBV6-5 combines with J gene TRBJ2-3; D perhaps matches TRBD1 (5 bases). For the CDR3, the DNA is TGTGCCAGCGGGTCAGGGTATAGCACAGATACGCAGTATTTT. Its protein is CASGSGYSTDTQYF.